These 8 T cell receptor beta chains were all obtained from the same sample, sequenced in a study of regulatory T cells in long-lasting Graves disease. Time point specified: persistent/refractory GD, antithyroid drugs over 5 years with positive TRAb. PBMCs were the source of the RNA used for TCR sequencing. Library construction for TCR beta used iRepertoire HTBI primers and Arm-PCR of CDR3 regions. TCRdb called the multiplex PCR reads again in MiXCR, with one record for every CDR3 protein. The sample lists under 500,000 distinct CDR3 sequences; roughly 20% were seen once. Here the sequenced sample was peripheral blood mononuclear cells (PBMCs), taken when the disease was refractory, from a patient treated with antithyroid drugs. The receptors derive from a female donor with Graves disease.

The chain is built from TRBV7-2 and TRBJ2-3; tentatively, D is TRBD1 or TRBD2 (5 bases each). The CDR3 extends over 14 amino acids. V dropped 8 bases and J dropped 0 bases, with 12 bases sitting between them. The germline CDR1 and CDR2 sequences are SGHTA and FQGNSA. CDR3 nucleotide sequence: TGTGCCAGCGCCGGGGCCCCTAGCACAGATACGCAGTATTTT. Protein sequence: CASAGAPSTDTQYF.

This CDR3 reads CASSVDEGGYTF. Written as DNA, the CDR3 is TGTGCCAGCAGCGTAGACGAAGGCGGCTACACCTTC. The chain uses TRBV9 and TRBJ1-2; D uncertain. V shed 0 bases and J shed 8 bases, with 8 bases lying between them. This CDR3 is 12 amino acids long. Germline CDR1 is SGDLS and CDR2 is YYNGEE.

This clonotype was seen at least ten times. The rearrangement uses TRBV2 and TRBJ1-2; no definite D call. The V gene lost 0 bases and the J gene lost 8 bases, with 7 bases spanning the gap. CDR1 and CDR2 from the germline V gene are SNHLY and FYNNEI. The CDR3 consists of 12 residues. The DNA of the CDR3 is TGTGCCAGCAGTGAAGCGACCTTGGGCTACACCTTC. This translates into CASSEATLGYTF.

This chain's CDR3 is CSAKGLAYEQYF. CDR3 in DNA: TGCAGTGCTAAGGGACTAGCCTACGAGCAGTACTTC. J is TRBJ2-7 and V is TRBV20-1; 8 nucleotides match TRBD2. Per the germline V gene, CDR1 is DFQATT and CDR2 is SNEGSKA (reference sequence). CDR3 length: 12 amino acids. The junction had 1 base not matched to a gene; V was cut back by 4 bases and J by 2 bases.

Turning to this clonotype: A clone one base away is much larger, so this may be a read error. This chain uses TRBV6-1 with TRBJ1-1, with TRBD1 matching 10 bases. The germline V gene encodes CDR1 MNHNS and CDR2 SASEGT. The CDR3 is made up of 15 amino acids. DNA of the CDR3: TGTGCCAGCAATTCCGGGACAGGGGCGAACACTGAAGCTCTCTTT. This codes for CASNSGTGANTEALF.

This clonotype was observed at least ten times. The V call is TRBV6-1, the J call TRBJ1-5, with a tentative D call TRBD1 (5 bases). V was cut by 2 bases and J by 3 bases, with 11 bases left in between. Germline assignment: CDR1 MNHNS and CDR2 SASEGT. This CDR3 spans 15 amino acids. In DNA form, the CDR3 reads TGTGCCAGCAGTGAAACTCAGGGCCCCAATCAGCCCCAGCATTTT. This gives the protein CASSETQGPNQPQHF.

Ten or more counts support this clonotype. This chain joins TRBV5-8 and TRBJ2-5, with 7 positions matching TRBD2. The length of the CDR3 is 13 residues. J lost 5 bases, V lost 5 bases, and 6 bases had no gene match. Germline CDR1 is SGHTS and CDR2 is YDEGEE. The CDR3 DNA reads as TGTGCCAGCAGGACGAGCGGGAAGGAGACCCAGTACTTC. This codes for CASRTSGKETQYF.

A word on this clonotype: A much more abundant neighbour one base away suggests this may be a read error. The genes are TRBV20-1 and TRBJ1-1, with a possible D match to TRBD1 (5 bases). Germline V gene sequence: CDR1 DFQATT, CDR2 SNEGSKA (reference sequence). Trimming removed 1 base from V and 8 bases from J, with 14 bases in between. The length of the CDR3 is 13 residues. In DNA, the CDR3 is TGCAGTGCTAGAGGCGACGGGGGAATGGAAGCTTTCTTT. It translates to CSARGDGGMEAFF.